These T cell receptor beta chains were read from a single sample in a study of T cell responses to AZD1222 COVID-19 vaccine. TCRdb keeps only in-frame clones here, not all; method: immunoSEQ multiplex PCR. This sample has 65,000 to 80,000 clones; approximately 86% occur once, and the top ten carry 24%. Specimen: peripheral blood, collected on day 0 of AZD1222 vaccination. All receptors come from an adult in good health. Each CDR3 is given with its conserved first and last residue. Each record gives: clone size, CDR3 length, D gene, V gene, J gene, CDR3 DNA, CDR3 protein. D genes are given only for firm matches. A row's size may be missing; if present it is once, few, many or a size class.

abundance: -; len: 18; d_gene: TRBD2; v_gene: TRBV9; j_gene: TRBJ2-5; CDR3nt: TGTGCCAGCAGCGTAGGGGGGACTAGCGGGAGCAAACCAGAGACCCAGTACTTC; CDR3aa: CASSVGGTSGSKPETQYF
abundance: -; len: 15; d_gene: TRBD1; v_gene: TRBV4-2; j_gene: TRBJ1-5; CDR3nt: TGTGCCAGCAGCCAGGGGGACAGGGGAACTCAGCCCCAGCATTTT; CDR3aa: CASSQGDRGTQPQHF
abundance: -; len: 14; d_gene: -; v_gene: TRBV6-1; j_gene: TRBJ1-3; CDR3nt: TGTGCCAGCAGTGAACGGTCCTCTGGAAACACCATATATTTT; CDR3aa: CASSERSSGNTIYF
abundance: -; len: 15; d_gene: -; v_gene: TRBV5-8; j_gene: TRBJ1-5; CDR3nt: TGTGCCAGCAGCTTGGGACCGAACAGCAATCAGCCCCAGCATTTT; CDR3aa: CASSLGPNSNQPQHF
abundance: -; len: 15; d_gene: -; v_gene: TRBV11-2; j_gene: TRBJ2-7; CDR3nt: TGTGCCAGCACCGGGGATAAGGCAGGAGCTTACGAGCAGTACTTC; CDR3aa: CASTGDKAGAYEQYF
abundance: -; len: 15; d_gene: -; v_gene: TRBV4-3; j_gene: TRBJ2-2; CDR3nt: TGCGCCAGCAGTCGACAGAGTAGGAACACCGGGGAGCTGTTTTTT; CDR3aa: CASSRQSRNTGELFF
abundance: -; len: 16; d_gene: TRBD2; v_gene: TRBV18; j_gene: TRBJ2-3; CDR3nt: TGTGCCAGCTCACTTATGACTAGCGCATTCACAGATACGCAGTATTTT; CDR3aa: CASSLMTSAFTDTQYF
abundance: -; len: 13; d_gene: -; v_gene: TRBV11-3; j_gene: TRBJ1-4; CDR3nt: TGTGCCAGCAGCCTCACCCCCAGACAGTCGGAGACTTTT; CDR3aa: CASSLTPRQSETF
abundance: -; len: 15; d_gene: TRBD1; v_gene: TRBV6-2/TRBV6-3; j_gene: TRBJ1-5; CDR3nt: TGTGCCAGCAGTTCGGGACAGGGTGGCAATCAGCCCCAGCATTTT; CDR3aa: CASSSGQGGNQPQHF
abundance: -; len: 15; d_gene: TRBD1; v_gene: TRBV9; j_gene: TRBJ1-1; CDR3nt: TGTGCCAGCAGCGTTTCCGGGACAGGGAACACTGAAGCTTTCTTT; CDR3aa: CASSVSGTGNTEAFF
abundance: once; len: 15; d_gene: TRBD1; v_gene: TRBV30; j_gene: TRBJ1-4; CDR3nt: TGTGCCTGGAGCCGCCCCCGACAGGGGGACGAAAAACTGTTTTTT; CDR3aa: CAWSRPRQGDEKLFF
abundance: -; len: 12; d_gene: -; v_gene: TRBV12-3/TRBV12-4; j_gene: TRBJ2-7; CDR3nt: TGTGCCAGCAGCAGACACCCACGAGAGCAGTACTTC; CDR3aa: CASSRHPREQYF
abundance: -; len: 12; d_gene: -; v_gene: TRBV29-1; j_gene: TRBJ1-1; CDR3nt: TGCAGCGTTGGGACAGATGACACTGAAGCTTTCTTT; CDR3aa: CSVGTDDTEAFF
abundance: many; len: 15; d_gene: TRBD1; v_gene: TRBV19; j_gene: TRBJ1-6; CDR3nt: TGTGCCAGTACCCAAGGACAGGGTCCTAATTCACCCCTCCACTTT; CDR3aa: CASTQGQGPNSPLHF
abundance: -; len: 12; d_gene: -; v_gene: TRBV6-5; j_gene: TRBJ1-5; CDR3nt: TGTGCCAGCAGGGGCGGGGATCAGCCCCAGCATTTT; CDR3aa: CASRGGDQPQHF
abundance: -; len: 15; d_gene: -; v_gene: TRBV7-9; j_gene: TRBJ2-2; CDR3nt: TGTGCCAGCAGCTTGGCGGCGGCAATTACCGGGGAGCTGTTTTTT; CDR3aa: CASSLAAAITGELFF
abundance: -; len: 15; d_gene: TRBD1; v_gene: TRBV24-1; j_gene: TRBJ2-2; CDR3nt: TGTGCCACCAGTGATTCTACAGGGGTCACCGGGGAGCTGTTTTTT; CDR3aa: CATSDSTGVTGELFF
abundance: -; len: 13; d_gene: -; v_gene: TRBV28; j_gene: TRBJ2-7; CDR3nt: TGTGCCAGCTTCGGAGGGATTTGGAACGAGCAGTACTTC; CDR3aa: CASFGGIWNEQYF
abundance: -; len: 14; d_gene: TRBD1; v_gene: TRBV6-1; j_gene: TRBJ2-7; CDR3nt: TGTGCCAGCAGTGAGTACAGGGGGTCCTACGAGCAGTACTTC; CDR3aa: CASSEYRGSYEQYF
abundance: few; len: 15; d_gene: -; v_gene: TRBV18; j_gene: TRBJ1-2; CDR3nt: TGTGCCAGCTTTACCGGGGGGCCGGGGAACTATGGCTACACCTTC; CDR3aa: CASFTGGPGNYGYTF
abundance: -; len: 13; d_gene: -; v_gene: TRBV11-2; j_gene: TRBJ2-5; CDR3nt: TGTGCCAGCAGCTTCGGGGCCAGTGGGACCCAGTACTTC; CDR3aa: CASSFGASGTQYF
abundance: -; len: 12; d_gene: -; v_gene: TRBV19; j_gene: TRBJ1-1; CDR3nt: TGTGCCAGTAGTGACGGGCCCCGCCAGCGCTTCTTT; CDR3aa: CASSDGPRQRFF
abundance: -; len: 15; d_gene: -; v_gene: TRBV7-6; j_gene: TRBJ1-4; CDR3nt: TGTGCCAGCAGCCTAGCGGGGCCCGCGAAGGAGAAACTGTTTTTT; CDR3aa: CASSLAGPAKEKLFF
abundance: few; len: 13; d_gene: -; v_gene: TRBV27; j_gene: TRBJ1-1; CDR3nt: TGTGCCAGCAGCCCGGGACAGAACACTGAAGCTTTCTTT; CDR3aa: CASSPGQNTEAFF
abundance: -; len: 15; d_gene: -; v_gene: TRBV7-9; j_gene: TRBJ2-3; CDR3nt: TGTGCCAGCAGCTCACCCCCCCTCGGTACAGATACGCAGTATTTT; CDR3aa: CASSSPPLGTDTQYF
abundance: -; len: 15; d_gene: -; v_gene: TRBV28; j_gene: TRBJ1-2; CDR3nt: TGTGCCAGCAGTTTATTTCAGGGGTCCCACTATGGCTACACCTTC; CDR3aa: CASSLFQGSHYGYTF
abundance: -; len: 16; d_gene: -; v_gene: TRBV18; j_gene: TRBJ2-7; CDR3nt: TGTGCCAGCTCACCACCGAGGGGAGCGTCAAACTACGAGCAGTACTTC; CDR3aa: CASSPPRGASNYEQYF
abundance: once; len: 16; d_gene: TRBD2; v_gene: TRBV9; j_gene: TRBJ2-1; CDR3nt: TGTGCCAGCAGCGTGGGGGCGGGAGGGCCCTACAATGAGCAGTTCTTC; CDR3aa: CASSVGAGGPYNEQFF
abundance: -; len: 17; d_gene: -; v_gene: TRBV4-2; j_gene: TRBJ1-3; CDR3nt: TGTGCCAGCAGCCAAGCCGACAGGCTTGGGGCTGGAAACACCATATATTTT; CDR3aa: CASSQADRLGAGNTIYF
abundance: -; len: 16; d_gene: -; v_gene: TRBV4-2; j_gene: TRBJ2-1; CDR3nt: TGTGCCAGCAGCCTAGGCGTGGGGGACTCATACAATGAGCAGTTCTTC; CDR3aa: CASSLGVGDSYNEQFF
abundance: -; len: 9; d_gene: -; v_gene: TRBV5-6; j_gene: TRBJ2-7; CDR3nt: TGTGCCAGCAGCGACAGGTGGAACTTC; CDR3aa: CASSDRWNF
abundance: -; len: 16; d_gene: TRBD1; v_gene: TRBV7-9; j_gene: TRBJ2-5; CDR3nt: TGTGCCAGCAGCATCAACGACGGGGACAGAAAGGAGACCCAGTACTTC; CDR3aa: CASSINDGDRKETQYF
abundance: -; len: 16; d_gene: TRBD1; v_gene: TRBV7-9; j_gene: TRBJ1-2; CDR3nt: TGTGCCAGCAGCCCCCTCACCGGGACAGGACTCTATGGCTACACCTTC; CDR3aa: CASSPLTGTGLYGYTF
abundance: -; len: 16; d_gene: -; v_gene: TRBV5-8; j_gene: TRBJ1-4; CDR3nt: TGTGCCAGCAGCCGAAGAGGGCGCGGGGAGAATGAAAAACTGTTTTTT; CDR3aa: CASSRRGRGENEKLFF
abundance: -; len: 14; d_gene: -; v_gene: TRBV4-3; j_gene: TRBJ1-2; CDR3nt: TGCGCCAGCAGCCAAGATCGAGGAGACAGGACCTACACCTTC; CDR3aa: CASSQDRGDRTYTF
abundance: -; len: 16; d_gene: TRBD1; v_gene: TRBV5-4; j_gene: TRBJ2-7; CDR3nt: TGTGCCAGCAGCTTGGGGGGAGACAGGGTAAAAAACGAGCAGTACTTC; CDR3aa: CASSLGGDRVKNEQYF
abundance: once; len: 15; d_gene: -; v_gene: TRBV28; j_gene: TRBJ1-6; CDR3nt: TGTGCCAGCAGTTTGGGGGTCGGAAGGCGCTCACCCCTCCACTTT; CDR3aa: CASSLGVGRRSPLHF
abundance: -; len: 12; d_gene: -; v_gene: TRBV3-1/TRBV3-2; j_gene: TRBJ1-5; CDR3nt: TGTGCCAGCAGCCAAGCGGATCAGCCCCAGCATTTT; CDR3aa: CASSQADQPQHF
abundance: -; len: 14; d_gene: -; v_gene: TRBV7-8; j_gene: TRBJ1-5; CDR3nt: TGTGCCAGCAGCTTAGGAACAGCAAATCAGCCCCAGCATTTT; CDR3aa: CASSLGTANQPQHF
abundance: -; len: 12; d_gene: -; v_gene: TRBV11-2; j_gene: TRBJ2-7; CDR3nt: TGTGCCAGCAGCCCGCCGGGGACCGAGCAGTACTTC; CDR3aa: CASSPPGTEQYF
abundance: -; len: 12; d_gene: -; v_gene: TRBV29-1; j_gene: TRBJ1-3; CDR3nt: TGCAGCGTTGTGGGCTCTGGAAACACCATATATTTT; CDR3aa: CSVVGSGNTIYF
abundance: -; len: 15; d_gene: -; v_gene: TRBV5-4; j_gene: TRBJ1-4; CDR3nt: TGTGCCAGCAGCTCCCGACAGAATGCTAATGAAAAACTGTTTTTT; CDR3aa: CASSSRQNANEKLFF